These 9 T cell receptor beta chains share one sample of origin, sequenced in a study of T cells after posttransplantation cyclophosphamide. A marrow graft followed busulfan-fludarabine conditioning, with cyclophosphamide on days +3 and +4. Profiling relied on immunoSEQ multiplex PCR, and the TCRdb table lists in-frame clones only, not all of them. The sample consists of 30,000 to 45,000 clones, approximately 78% of them appearing once. The sequenced sample was CD4+ T cells sorted from blood, obtained about 1,900 days after a stem cell transplant with posttransplant cyclophosphamide. All receptors derive from a female patient aged 40-50 years who received an allogeneic stem cell transplant from a related donor, was CMV-positive, and had no GVHD. Part of the T cell pool may stem from the graft donor.

The CDR3 here is CAAKGGVTQPQHF. The CDR3 region has the DNA TGTGCCGCCAAGGGCGGGGTAACTCAGCCCCAGCATTTT. The chain has TRBV28 and TRBJ1-5; D is ambiguous. The CDR3 is 13 amino acids. Trimming took 11 bases from V and 6 from J, leaving 17 bases between them. Germline V gene sequence: CDR1 MDHEN, CDR2 SYDVKM.

V usage is TRBV7-8 and J usage is TRBJ2-3; 7 bases map to TRBD2. The germline gives CDR1 SGHVS, CDR2 FQNEAQ. V lost 1 base to trimming and J lost 4 bases; unmatched junction nucleotides: 11. This CDR3 contains 17 residues. In DNA, the CDR3 is TGTGCCAGCAGCTTAGGAGGGGCCGGGGGGACCCCAGATACGCAGTATTTT. Protein sequence: CASSLGGAGGTPDTQYF. Looking up the rest from reference TRBV7-8 and TRBJ2-3 gives the full variable domain: GAGVSQSPRYKVAKRGQDVALRCDPISGHVSLFWYQQALGQGPEFLTYFQNEAQLDKSGLPSDRFFAERPEGSVSTLKIQRTQQEDSAVYLCASSLGGAGGTPDTQYFGPGTRLTVL.

The chain links TRBV10-1 to TRBJ1-1, with D maybe TRBD1 (5 bases). Germline V gene data show CDR1 as WNHNN and CDR2 as SYGVQD (reference sequence). CDR3 length equals 13 residues. Trimming stripped 6 bases from V and 4 bases from J, with 12 bases between. The CDR3 nucleotides are TGCGCCAGCAGAACAGGATTTGGCACTGAAGCTTTCTTT. Protein product: CASRTGFGTEAFF.

The rearrangement links TRBV7-9 to TRBJ1-1, with TRBD1 matching over 8 bases. CDR1 is SEHNR, CDR2 FQNEAQ, per germline (reference sequence). The V and J ends lost 1 base and 0 bases, in that order; junction bases with no gene match: 10. CDR3 length: 18 residues. The CDR3 DNA sequence: TGTGCCAGCAGCTTAGTTGGGACAGGTGCTTCAATGAACACTGAAGCTTTCTTT. Its protein product is CASSLVGTGASMNTEAFF.

V and J are TRBV6-5 and TRBJ2-3; tentatively, D is TRBD1 (6 bases). Looked up from germline, CDR1 is MNHEY and CDR2 is SVGAGI. The CDR3 totals 15 residues. The V and J ends lost 2 bases and 1 base respectively, with 10 bases between them. DNA for the CDR3: TGTGCCAGCAGTTACGGGACAATCGGCACAGATACGCAGTATTTT. It encodes CASSYGTIGTDTQYF.

The J gene is TRBJ1-4, the V gene TRBV5-1; D gene unclear. The germline V and J ends were trimmed by 4 bases and 7 bases, with 14 bases remaining between them. This CDR3 contains 14 residues. Germline CDR1 is SGHRS and CDR2 is YFSETQ. CDR3 sequence: CASSPGGLGEKLFF. CDR3 in DNA: TGCGCCAGCAGCCCCGGAGGGTTGGGTGAAAAACTGTTTTTT. Looking up the rest from reference TRBV5-1 and TRBJ1-4 gives the full variable domain: KAGVTQTPRYLIKTRGQQVTLSCSPISGHRSVSWYQQTPGQGLQFLFEYFSETQRNKGNFPGRFSGRQFSNSRSEMNVSTLELGDSALYLCASSPGGLGEKLFFGSGTQLSVL.

This chain uses TRBV7-3 with TRBJ2-5; 7 bases line up with TRBD2. The CDR3 consists of 13 residues. J gave up 5 bases and V 5 bases, and 5 bases lay outside the gene matches. The germline V gene encodes CDR1 SGHTA and CDR2 FQGTGA. Here the CDR3 reads CASSTISGETQYF. Here the CDR3 DNA reads TGTGCCAGCAGCACAATTAGCGGGGAGACCCAGTACTTC.

V usage is TRBV7-9 and J usage is TRBJ1-2, with 7 nucleotides matching TRBD1. Germline-derived CDR1 and CDR2 are SEHNR and FQNEAQ (reference sequence). V was clipped by 2 bases and J by 8 bases; unmatched bases: 2. CDR3 length equals 12 residues. As DNA, the CDR3 is TGTGCCAGCAGCTTACAGGGGGTAGGCTACACCTTC. Translating gives CASSLQGVGYTF.

The chain uses TRBV9 and TRBJ2-2, with TRBD2 as a possible D gene (6 bases). Trimming took off 4 bases at V and 0 bases at J, with 10 bases between the two ends. CDR3 length: 15 amino acids. CDR1 and CDR2 (germline): SGDLS, YYNGEE. Here the CDR3 reads CASSIGTSNTGELFF. CDR3 nucleotides: TGTGCCAGCAGCATCGGGACTTCGAACACCGGGGAGCTGTTTTTT.